Presented here are 3 T cell receptor beta chains from one specimen sequenced in a study of cytomegalovirus exposure and HLA in healthy donors. The PCR had 60 Vbeta and 13 Jbeta primers. Here immunoSEQ multiplex PCR was the method, and the copy in TCRdb shows in-frame clones only, minus some. The sample includes approximately 77,000 clones, about three quarters of them seen just once. Sequencing was carried out using PBMCs. The receptors stem from a man aged 40-49 years in good health and CMV-seronegative.

This clone was seen just once. The J gene is TRBJ2-5, the V gene TRBV10-3; possibly TRBD2 for D (6 bases). CDR3 length: 14 amino acids. Trimming removed 10 bases from V and 2 bases from J, with 17 bases in between. Looked up from germline, CDR1 is ENHRY and CDR2 is SYGVKD. CDR3 DNA: TGTGCCACCGGGGGTAGCCTCCATCAAGAGACCCAGTACTTC. Protein product: CATGGSLHQETQYF.

The rearrangement links TRBV6-4 to TRBJ2-3; D gene unclear. There are 14 residues in the CDR3. The germline gives CDR1 MRHNA, CDR2 SNTAGT. V dropped 5 bases and J dropped 5 bases, with 14 bases sitting between them. The CDR3 DNA sequence: TGTGCCAGCAGTCCCGTGGCAGGCGAAGATACGCAGTATTTT. The encoded protein is CASSPVAGEDTQYF.

The chain's CDR3 is CASSQDAGGSYEQYF. As DNA, the CDR3 is TGTGCCAGCAGCCAAGATGCGGGAGGATCCTACGAGCAGTACTTC. The chain recombines TRBV4-2 with TRBJ2-7; 8 bases are shared with TRBD2. CDR3 length: 15 residues. J gave up 1 base and V 0 bases, and 2 bases lay outside the gene matches. Germline V lookup: CDR1 LGHNA, CDR2 YNFKEQ.